Detailed here is one TCR beta chain. This receptor's antigen is unknown. No base-level quality is on record; no much larger clone is a single base apart. In light of the paper, this sample's time point label describes: recipient sample about 28 days before transplant, after cytoreduction. Blood from recipients was drawn about 28 days before transplant and again at days 30, 100 and 180 after transplant. Using Nuclei Lysis Solution, genomic DNA was extracted from unfractionated peripheral blood mononuclear cells that were either fresh or cryopreserved. The germline V gene (reference sequence) provides CDR1 GTSNPN and CDR2 SVGIG. Deletion took 3 bases off V and 4 bases off J, with a span of 12 bases between the germline ends. The CDR3 holds 13 amino acids from the cysteine to the phenylalanine. Only the CDR3 DNA stays, 39 bases, in frame from base 1. The sample belongs to a study of T cell clonotyping in hematopoietic cell transplantation (dated by TCRdb to the early 2020s). About the study as a whole: Recipient samples taken before transplant were obtained following cytoreduction. A total of 130 to 150 blood samples were collected in the study from some 40 consecutive transplant recipients and their related donors. Recruitment of patients was conducted between September 2015 and January 2017, and follow-up was continued until September 2020 or death. Points the paper makes about the study in general: Recipient repertoires showed only a small fraction of overlap with donor repertoires, and over 95% appeared de novo at the given depth. A decrease in recipient TCR diversity was observed after transplant, and a progressive increase in pathologically expanded clonotypes was seen from day 30 to day 180. Broader posttransplant TCR repertoire diversity was predicted by donor and pretransplant recipient Inverse Simpson Index values. The sample size was limited, and CD4 and CD8 repertoire contributions could not be separated because cells were not sorted.

With the immunoSEQ assay, which is a bias-controlled multiplex PCR relying on V- and J-specific primers, TCR beta CDR3 regions were amplified from genomic DNA. In a second PCR step, the CDR3 amplicons were tagged with a proprietary barcode plus Illumina adapter sequences. CDR3 libraries were sequenced on an Illumina MiSeq instrument. The published analysis was carried out like this. immunoSEQ Analyzer 3.0 was used for export and quality control, with R Bioconductor and Immunarch used for downstream analyses. Only productive rearrangements within the normalized downsampled data set were used in the calculation of repertoire metrics. Pathologically expanded clonotypes were defined as those larger than 5 templates in the normalized cohort. Repertoire diversity was measured with the Inverse Simpson Index. To capture all clonotypes, CMV-specificity analyses were performed on the non-normalized data set. Sourced from immuneACCESS, this table was stored by TCRdb with only in-frame sequences that have V and J called. A share of the clones is absent; for the studies checked, an unresolved V gene accounts for under half, and the remainder has no known explanation. That table furnishes V, J and clone size, whereas the DNA furnished D and trimming. This sample is represented by around 25,000 clones; roughly 70% of them were singletons. The ten largest clones capture 5% to 6.5% of the sample.

This TCR derives from a middle-aged man with myelodysplastic syndrome. Some clones in this sample may be carry-over from other donors' samples. The V gene is TRBV30 and the J gene is TRBJ1-1, and the D gene may be TRBD1, 6 bases matching. Sequences were derived from peripheral blood mononuclear cells, sampled before stem cell transplant. Here is the DNA: TGTGCCTGGAGATCAGGGGAGGTCACTGAAGCTTTCTTT. Its protein is CAWRSGEVTEAFF.